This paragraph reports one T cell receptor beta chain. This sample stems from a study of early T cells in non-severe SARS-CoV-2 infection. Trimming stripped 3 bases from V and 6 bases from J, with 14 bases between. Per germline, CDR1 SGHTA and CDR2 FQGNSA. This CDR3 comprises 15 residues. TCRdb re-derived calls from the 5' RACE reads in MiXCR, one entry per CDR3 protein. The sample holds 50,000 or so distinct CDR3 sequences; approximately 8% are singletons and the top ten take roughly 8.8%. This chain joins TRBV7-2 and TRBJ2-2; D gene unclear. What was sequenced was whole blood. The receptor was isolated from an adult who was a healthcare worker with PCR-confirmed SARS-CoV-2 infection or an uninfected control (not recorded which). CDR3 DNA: TGTGCCAGCAGCTTCAGCAGTTCAGGCCCCGGGGAGCTGTTTTTT. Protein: CASSFSSSGPGELFF.